One sample yielded the 8 T cell receptor beta chains listed below, sequenced in a study of shared clonotypes between healthy human individuals. The repertoire was sequenced with immunoSEQ multiplex PCR; TCRdb's copy has only in-frame clones and lacks some. The repertoire consists of 550,000 to 700,000 clones, with more than 70% occurring once and the leading ten covering 1.5% to 2%. Sequencing was carried out using memory CD4+ T cells sorted from blood. Subset denoted: CD45RA-negative fraction. All receptors come from a woman aged 30 to 39 in good health.

The rearrangement joins TRBV5-6 to TRBJ2-5; the D gene is possibly TRBD1 (5 bases). The CDR3 runs to 15 residues. Trimming left V 7 bases short and J 4 bases short, with 20 bases between. Germline-derived CDR1 and CDR2 are SGHDT and YYEEEE. The CDR3 bases are TGTGCCAGCGGTACCTCCGTGTGGGGCCGAGAGACCCAGTACTTC. Amino acids: CASGTSVWGRETQYF.

This chain connects TRBV9 to TRBJ2-5; D may be TRBD1 or TRBD2 (5 bases each). CDR1 is SGDLS and CDR2 is YYNGEE in the germline V gene. The CDR3 loop spans 16 amino acids. V lost 3 bases and J lost 5, with 20 bases in between. CDR3 sequence reads: CASSATGDLSWETQYF. CDR3 nucleotides: TGTGCCAGCAGCGCCACCGGGGACCTATCCTGGGAGACCCAGTACTTC.

This rearrangement joins TRBV4-2 to TRBJ2-7, with 9 bases fitting TRBD1. Germline values: CDR1 LGHNA, CDR2 YNFKEQ. The CDR3 is 16 amino acids. J lost 7 bases, V lost 1 base, and 11 bases had no gene match. The CDR3 loop is CASSQGFGQGNWEQYF. The CDR3 coding sequence is TGTGCCAGCAGCCAAGGGTTCGGACAGGGGAATTGGGAGCAGTACTTC.

A few counts support this clone. The rearrangement uses TRBV30 and TRBJ1-6; maybe TRBD1 (5 bases). The CDR3 has 11 amino acids. Trimming left V 5 bases short and J 10 bases short, with 9 bases between. Germline loops: CDR1 GTSNPN, CDR2 SVGIG (reference sequence). CDR3 region: CAWSRDSPLHF. CDR3 nucleotide sequence: TGTGCCTGGTCGCGGGACTCACCCCTCCACTTT.

This clone showed up just once. V is TRBV7-8 and J is TRBJ1-5; the D is unclear. CDR3 length: 16 residues. Germline V gene sequence: CDR1 SGHVS, CDR2 FQNEAQ. The V end was cut by 5 bases, the J end by 0 bases, with 14 bases between. CDR3 DNA: TGTGCCAGCAGCCCGACAAGTTTGGGTAGCAATCAGCCCCAGCATTTT. Its translation: CASSPTSLGSNQPQHF.

This clone was detected once. J is TRBJ1-1 and V is TRBV5-1, with 10 bases matching TRBD1. The CDR3 spans 13 residues. Germline-derived CDR1 and CDR2 are SGHRS and YFSETQ. Germline trimming cut 4 bases from V and 10 bases from J; bases unmatched to any gene: 7. CDR3 coding DNA: TGCGCCAGCAGCACCGGGACAGGGGACGGAGCTTTCTTT. Translation: CASSTGTGDGAFF. The entire variable domain, with the rest obtained from reference TRBV5-1 and TRBJ1-1, is as follows: KAGVTQTPRYLIKTRGQQVTLSCSPISGHRSVSWYQQTPGQGLQFLFEYFSETQRNKGNFPGRFSGRQFSNSRSEMNVSTLELGDSALYLCASSTGTGDGAFFGQGTRLTVV.

The chain carries TRBV27 and TRBJ1-1; tentative D call: TRBD1 (5 bases). Looked up from germline, CDR1 is MNHEY and CDR2 is SMNVEV (reference sequence). CDR3 length: 15 residues. V lost 5 bases and J 1 base, leaving 14 bases between the germline ends. Here the CDR3 DNA reads TGTGCCAGCAGTCGCCCAACCGGACAGAACACTGAAGCTTTCTTT. Translating gives CASSRPTGQNTEAFF.

About this clone itself: The sample has other DNA sequences that encode this CDR3 too. This chain links TRBV5-1 with TRBJ2-1, with 9 nucleotides matching TRBD2. J was trimmed by 4 bases and V by 2 bases; bases with no gene match: 4. In germline, CDR1 is SGHRS, CDR2 YFSETQ. The CDR3 covers 15 residues. The CDR3 protein is CASSLSSGGYNEQFF. The CDR3, as DNA: TGCGCCAGCAGCTTAAGTAGCGGGGGTTACAATGAGCAGTTCTTC.